This T cell receptor beta chain comes out of a study of blood T cells in healthy people across ages. The CDR3 totals 15 residues. With V trimmed by 4 bases and J by 4 bases, 6 bases remained unmatched. The germline V gene encodes CDR1 SGHRS and CDR2 YFSETQ. Primed by a sample-barcoded 5' primer and a J-beta primer mix, a second PCR proceeded for about 7 to 11 cycles. TCRdb passed the 5' RACE reads through MiXCR, listing each CDR3 protein once. This sample carries more than 650,000 distinct CDR3 sequences, about 53% of them seen once, and the ten largest clones take roughly 40%. This clonotype was counted ten times or more. Its antigen is unidentified. Broader study findings: Naive and antigen-experienced cells were not separated, limiting conclusive comparison.

The chain employs TRBV5-1 and TRBJ2-1; TRBD1 matches at 9 bases. This clonotype originated in an older man in good health. The sequenced sample was blood. The CDR3 loop is CASSPTGGNYNEQFF. CDR3 sequence (DNA): TGCGCCAGCAGCCCTACAGGGGGCAATTACAATGAGCAGTTCTTC. Variable domain in full (rest from reference TRBV5-1 and TRBJ2-1): KAGVTQTPRYLIKTRGQQVTLSCSPISGHRSVSWYQQTPGQGLQFLFEYFSETQRNKGNFPGRFSGRQFSNSRSEMNVSTLELGDSALYLCASSPTGGNYNEQFFGPGTRLTVL.